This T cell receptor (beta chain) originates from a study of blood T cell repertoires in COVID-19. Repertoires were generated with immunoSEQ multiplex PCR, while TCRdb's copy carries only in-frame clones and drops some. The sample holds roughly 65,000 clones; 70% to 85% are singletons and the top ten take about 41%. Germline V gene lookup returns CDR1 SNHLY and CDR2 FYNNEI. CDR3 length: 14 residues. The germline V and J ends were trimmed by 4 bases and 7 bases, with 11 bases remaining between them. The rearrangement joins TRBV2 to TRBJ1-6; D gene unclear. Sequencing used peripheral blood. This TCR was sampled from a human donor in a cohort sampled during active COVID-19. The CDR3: CASSGRGRNSPLHF. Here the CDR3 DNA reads TGTGCCAGCAGTGGGCGAGGGAGGAATTCACCCCTCCACTTT.